The following is a T cell receptor (beta chain) sequence with its context. The antigen it binds to is not known. Base-call qualities are not available, and no considerably larger clone is one nucleotide away. V loses 0 bases of germline sequence and J loses 1 base, and the interval between the two ends is 17 bases. Taken from the germline V gene (reference sequence), the CDR1 and CDR2 loops are SGHKS and YYEKEE. From cysteine to phenylalanine, the CDR3 is 18 amino acids long. The sequence is cut down to CDR3 DNA, 54 bases in frame from base 1. According to the study, the label for this sample's time point signals: time of PML onset. The sample's treatment or condition, from its label and the paper: on natalizumab therapy at sampling. PML was diagnosed from clinical and MRI findings and confirmed by detection of JC virus DNA in cerebrospinal fluid. Among the natalizumab-treated patients, PML showed up after anywhere between roughly 16 and 60 months of natalizumab therapy. Every listed patient had earlier received interferon beta, and every PML patient was female. T3 blood samples were collected at the time of PML onset. Isolation of peripheral blood mononuclear cells was performed by Ficoll-Hypaque density gradient centrifugation.

The immunoSEQ two-step multiplex PCR at survey-level depth was used to amplify TRB CDR3 regions from genomic DNA. Each PCR was spiked with synthetic inline TR CDR3 controls spanning all V-J pairings to estimate template counts and remove amplification bias. Reads went through processing to reduce amplification and sequencing bias, and quantification was done against synthetic TR CDR3 analogs. The original pipeline was this. Raw data were processed in ImmunoSEQ Analyzer, removing out-of-frame sequences and CDR3s with stop codons, and genes were named by IMGT nomenclature. Repertoire diversity was summarized as normalized Shannon entropy, defined as 1 minus Pielou's evenness. Only TRB sequences sharing the V gene, the J gene and the CDR3 were counted as identical. Public PML clonotypes were CDR3s shared by two or more PML-onset samples but absent earlier, in controls, and in public databases. Skylign with the observed count method was used to analyze CDR3 amino acid composition at each position. TCRdb stores this immuneACCESS table with in-frame sequences only. Part of the clones is absent; in the studies checked, under half of the shortfall reflects unresolved V genes, and no reason is known for the rest. V and J calls and clone size are those listed in that table; D and trimming were worked out from the DNA. The sample table lists more than 30,000 clones, 80% to 90% of them with a count of one. The ten largest clones represent approximately 5.2% of the sample.

The data belong to a study of multiple sclerosis patients with progressive multifocal leukoencephalopathy (dated by TCRdb to the late 2010s). Study-level background: Peripheral T and B cells were examined in MS patients who developed PML (4 under natalizumab, 1 after alemtuzumab) and in treated patients who did not develop PML. Longitudinal follow-up was performed in two natalizumab-treated patients who later developed PML, from before therapy through 6 and 12 months to PML onset. The goal was to find JC virus-specific or public T-cell expansions that arose at the time of PML onset.

Overall results and qualifications from the work: When PML developed, no shared TRBV or TRBJ gene usage and no preferred TRBV-TRBJ pairings were found. Most PML patients had lower normalized Shannon entropy, suggesting less diverse TRB repertoires, while values in the natalizumab-treated controls sat near 1. Because of the small, descriptive cohort, whether findings reflect JC virus infection or general immunocompromise remained unclear. Analysis was restricted to peripheral blood, although for natalizumab-associated PML, cerebrospinal fluid or brain lymphocytes might be more informative. Only PML patients had TRB clones above 0.5% frequency, but the clones expanded at PML onset were already present before and during natalizumab therapy.

This receptor was obtained from a woman in her thirties or forties with progressive multifocal leukoencephalopathy. Sample: PBMCs, taken from a patient treated with natalizumab. The sequence joins TRBV5-5 to TRBJ1-3; TRBD1 could be the D gene, as 5 bases match. The nucleotide sequence reads TGTGCCAGCAGCTTGGCCAACGGGGCCGGTATGTCTGGAAACACCATATATTTT. It is translated as CASSLANGAGMSGNTIYF.